Presented here are 21 T cell receptor beta chains from one specimen sequenced in a study of shared clonotypes between healthy human individuals. Some clones are missing from TCRdb's copy, which holds only in-frame ones; the method was immunoSEQ multiplex PCR. Of around 2.1 million clones in the sample, approximately 96% were seen once. Sequenced sample: naive CD4+ T cells sorted from blood. As for subset: CD45RA+ positively selected. The receptors derive from a man aged 18 to 29 in good health.

This clone was found once. The sample holds other DNA sequences that translate to the same CDR3. V usage is TRBV5-1 and J usage is TRBJ1-1, with D uncertain. The CDR3 covers 11 residues. The germline V and J ends were trimmed by 0 bases and 7 bases, with 4 bases remaining between them. Germline V gene lookup returns CDR1 SGHRS and CDR2 YFSETQ. CDR3 sequence: CASSLDREAFF. CDR3 in DNA: TGCGCCAGCAGCTTGGACCGTGAAGCTTTCTTT.

The chain couples TRBV10-3 to TRBJ2-5, with 10 bases fitting TRBD1. Trimming cost V 4 bases and J 5 bases; bases outside gene matches: 7. The germline V gene has CDR1 ENHRY and CDR2 SYGVKD. This CDR3 spans 15 amino acids. DNA of the CDR3: TGTGCCATCAGTGGGGACAGGGGAGCGGGGGAGACCCAGTACTTC. It is translated as CAISGDRGAGETQYF.

J is TRBJ1-1 and V is TRBV6-1, with a tentative D call TRBD1 (5 bases). Looked up from germline, CDR1 is MNHNS and CDR2 is SASEGT. The ends were cut back, 4 bases at V and 6 bases at J, with 12 bases in the middle. The CDR3 is 13 residues long. This CDR3 reads CASSVVGQAEAFF. For the CDR3, the DNA is TGTGCCAGCAGTGTGGTGGGGCAGGCTGAAGCTTTCTTT.

A note on this clone: Different DNA sequences within this sample yield the same CDR3. The genes are TRBV10-1 and TRBJ2-3; 8 positions agree with TRBD1. V shed 6 bases and J 1 base; nucleotides not matched to a gene: 6. CDR3 length: 15 amino acids. Germline V gene data show CDR1 as WNHNN and CDR2 as SYGVQD (reference sequence). DNA of the CDR3: TGCGCCAGCAGCTCCGGGACAGGAGGCACAGATACGCAGTATTTT. Protein: CASSSGTGGTDTQYF.

This chain uses TRBV5-5 with TRBJ1-2; D gene unclear. Trimming removed 4 bases at V and 1 base at J, with 8 bases between. This CDR3 has 13 residues. Germline CDR1 SGHKS, CDR2 YYEKEE (reference sequence). The CDR3 here is CASSHGFNYGYTF. The DNA of the CDR3 is TGTGCCAGCAGCCACGGGTTTAACTATGGCTACACCTTC.

This clone was seen a single time. V gene TRBV5-1 combines with J gene TRBJ2-1; 9 bases match TRBD1. Germline CDR1 reads SGHRS; CDR2 reads YFSETQ. V shed 4 bases, J shed 9 bases, and the junction held 14 bases outside the gene matches. The CDR3 has 16 amino acids. CDR3 sequence: CASSPSDRGWGIEQFF. The CDR3 DNA reads TGCGCCAGCAGCCCTTCGGACAGGGGTTGGGGCATTGAGCAGTTCTTC.

V and J are TRBV7-9 and TRBJ2-7; D is unclear. CDR1 SEHNR and CDR2 FQNEAQ come from the germline V gene (reference sequence). Trimming took off 0 bases at V and 7 bases at J, with 7 bases between the two ends. The CDR3 loop spans 12 amino acids. The CDR3 region is CASSLAIREQYF. DNA for the CDR3: TGTGCCAGCAGCTTAGCGATCCGGGAGCAGTACTTC. The whole variable domain, filled in from reference TRBV7-9 and TRBJ2-7, reads DTGVSQNPRHKITKRGQNVTFRCDPISEHNRLYWYRQTLGQGPEFLTYFQNEAQLEKSRLLSDRFSAERPKGSFSTLEIQRTEQGDSAMYLCASSLAIREQYFGPGTRLTVT.

This chain uses TRBV30 with TRBJ2-7, with 8 nucleotides matching TRBD2. This CDR3 is built from 14 residues. The germline CDR1 and CDR2 sequences are GTSNPN and SVGIG (reference sequence). CDR3 bases: TGTGCTTGGGCGGTAGCGGGACTCTCCTACGAGCAGTACTTC. Amino acid sequence: CAWAVAGLSYEQYF.

This chain connects TRBV10-3 to TRBJ2-1; 11 nucleotides align to TRBD2. V lost 10 bases to trimming and J lost 5 bases; unmatched junction nucleotides: 13. Germline loops: CDR1 ENHRY, CDR2 SYGVKD. The CDR3 is 16 amino acids. The DNA of the CDR3 is TGTGCCACAGTGGAAATAGCGGGGGGGCTTGACAATGAGCAGTTCTTC. Translation: CATVEIAGGLDNEQFF.

This chain joins TRBV5-1 and TRBJ2-2, with 11 bases that match TRBD1. Germline lookup yields CDR1 SGHRS and CDR2 YFSETQ. CDR3 length: 16 residues. The trim removed 3 bases at V and 7 bases at J, leaving 8 bases unmatched. In DNA, the CDR3 is TGCGCCAGCAGCTGGGCCGGACAGGGGGCGAACGGGGAGCTGTTTTTT. Protein: CASSWAGQGANGELFF.

J is TRBJ2-1 and V is TRBV28; tentative D call: TRBD2 (7 bases). Germline V gene lookup returns CDR1 MDHEN and CDR2 SYDVKM. V was clipped by 6 bases and J by 4 bases, with 22 bases between them. The CDR3 runs to 17 residues. CDR3 loop: CASRSSGGGPSYNEQFF. The CDR3 DNA sequence: TGTGCCAGCAGATCCTCTGGGGGGGGGCCCTCATACAATGAGCAGTTCTTC.

This sequence joins TRBV6-5 and TRBJ1-2, with a weak D call TRBD1 (5 bases). This CDR3 region has 16 residues. V shed 2 bases and J shed 0 bases, with 13 bases lying between them. Germline V gives CDR1 MNHEY, CDR2 SVGAGI. CDR3 bases: TGTGCCAGCAGTTACAATAGTGACAGTGCTAACTATGGCTACACCTTC. This translates into CASSYNSDSANYGYTF.

The rearrangement links TRBV7-2 to TRBJ2-1; 8 nucleotides align to TRBD2. CDR1 is SGHTA and CDR2 is FQGNSA in the germline V gene. Trimming removed 2 bases from V and 4 bases from J; junction bases left unmatched: 4. CDR3 length: 15 amino acids. CDR3 bases: TGTGCCAGCAGCTTACGGGGGGGTCGGTACAATGAGCAGTTCTTC. Its translation: CASSLRGGRYNEQFF.

The rearrangement uses TRBV5-1 and TRBJ1-2, with 7 bases identical to TRBD1. The CDR3 spans 14 residues. V lost 4 bases to trimming and J lost 4 bases; unmatched junction nucleotides: 7. Germline assignment: CDR1 SGHRS and CDR2 YFSETQ. CDR3 DNA: TGCGCCAGCAGCACGGGGGACAGCTTCTATGGCTACACCTTC. Translating it yields CASSTGDSFYGYTF.

A word on this clone: The same CDR3 is also encoded by other DNA sequences in this sample. The rearrangement joins TRBV10-1 to TRBJ1-1; no clear D gene. CDR1 is WNHNN, CDR2 SYGVQD, per germline (reference sequence). V lost 6 bases, J lost 1 base, and 6 bases lay in between. The CDR3 sequence is 12 residues long. The CDR3: CASSRGNTEAFF. The CDR3 DNA reads TGCGCCAGCAGCCGGGGGAACACTGAAGCTTTCTTT.

In its sample, this clone was seen a few times. The chain carries TRBV19 and TRBJ1-2; D possibly corresponds to TRBD1 (5 bases). Per germline, CDR1 LNHDA and CDR2 SQIVND (reference sequence). The CDR3 spans 12 residues. The V end was cut by 4 bases, the J end by 4 bases, with 7 bases between. The CDR3 loop reads CASSSGGYGYTF. The CDR3, as DNA: TGTGCCAGTAGTAGCGGGGGCTATGGCTACACCTTC.

The chain combines TRBV6-1 with TRBJ1-3; D not resolved. This CDR3 is built from 15 residues. The V gene lost 6 bases and the J gene lost 0 bases, with 12 bases spanning the gap. CDR1 is MNHNS, CDR2 SASEGT, per germline. The CDR3 loop is CASSAERFSGNTIYF. Here the CDR3 DNA reads TGTGCCAGCAGCGCCGAGAGGTTCTCTGGAAACACCATATATTTT.

The rearrangement links TRBV5-4 to TRBJ2-7, with a tentative D call TRBD2 (5 bases). The germline V gene encodes CDR1 SGHNT and CDR2 YYREEE (reference sequence). This CDR3 has 15 residues. V lost 0 bases, J lost 2 bases, and 12 bases lay in between. The CDR3 bases are TGTGCCAGCAGCTTGGGCGGGTGGGGTCCCTACGAGCAGTACTTC. It specifies CASSLGGWGPYEQYF.

The table lists this clone with a count of one. The chain combines TRBV7-8 with TRBJ2-7; TRBD1 matches at 10 bases. The germline V gene encodes CDR1 SGHVS and CDR2 FQNEAQ. The junction had 5 bases not matched to a gene; V was cut back by 1 base and J by 5 bases. The CDR3 length is 15 residues. The DNA for the CDR3 is TGTGCCAGCAGCTTAGGGACAGGGGGAGGTAACGAGCAGTACTTC. This gives the protein CASSLGTGGGNEQYF.

The genes are TRBV18 and TRBJ2-5; D possibly uses TRBD1 or TRBD2 (6 bases each). The CDR3 is 14 amino acids. Trimming pared 3 bases from V and 5 bases from J, leaving 13 bases between. Looked up from germline, CDR1 is KGHSH and CDR2 is LQKENI. Written as DNA, the CDR3 is TGTGCCAGCTCACCCGTGGACAGCGGGGAGACCCAGTACTTC. Protein sequence: CASSPVDSGETQYF.

Notes on this clone: Other DNA sequences in this sample translate to the same CDR3. V gene TRBV18 combines with J gene TRBJ1-1; D possibly corresponds to TRBD1 (5 bases). The CDR3 covers 13 residues. Germline CDR1 and CDR2: KGHSH and LQKENI. Between the trimmed V and J ends, which lost 3 bases and 2 bases, there was a span of 7 bases. CDR3 nucleotide sequence: TGTGCCAGCTCACCCGGGGGAAACACTGAAGCTTTCTTT. It translates to CASSPGGNTEAFF.